Listed below are T cell receptor beta chains from one sample, sequenced in a study of synovial regulatory T cells in juvenile arthritis. Assay used: immunoSEQ multiplex PCR; TCRdb lists only in-frame clones, some missing. This repertoire includes 6,000 or so clones. Material for sequencing was Treg cells from blood. The receptors come from a donor younger than 30 with juvenile idiopathic arthritis. Both conserved end residues are part of each CDR3. Clone size is stated in some rows and not others, as once, few, many or a class when expanded.

V gene	clone size	J gene	CDR3 protein
TRBV5-1	medium-sized	TRBJ2-1	CASSGLLAAYNEQFF
TRBV7-9	NA	TRBJ1-3	CASSSSFGNTIYF
TRBV7-2	NA	TRBJ1-1	CASSDKFYKGNTEAFF
TRBV6-6	NA	TRBJ1-5	CASNPQGAGNQPQHF
TRBV30	NA	TRBJ1-1	CAWSWGKNTEAFF
TRBV28	NA	TRBJ1-2	CASSFQWLRRGYTF
TRBV28	NA	TRBJ2-5	CASSLPGQGTETQYF
TRBV6-5	NA	TRBJ1-2	CASSSGTGMVGYTF
TRBV5-1	NA	TRBJ2-5	CASSLGLRNPQETQYF
TRBV7-2	NA	TRBJ2-3	CASSPRLAGGTDTQYF
TRBV7-2	NA	TRBJ2-6	CASSLGNSKSNVLTF
TRBV30	NA	TRBJ2-7	CAWGKIPGLAFGQYF
TRBV19	NA	TRBJ2-1	CASRKGTGQNNEQFF
TRBV5-4	NA	TRBJ2-1	CASSLRQFGEQFF
TRBV27	NA	TRBJ1-1	CASSAGRTNTEAFF
TRBV19	NA	TRBJ1-3	CASSILDTSGNTIYF
TRBV7-2	NA	TRBJ2-7	CASSLWLTYEQYF
TRBV28	NA	TRBJ1-5	CASSSPGTPNQPQHF
TRBV29-1	NA	TRBJ1-2	CSVDSVGGVGYTF
TRBV11-2	NA	TRBJ2-5	CASSLELAFWETQYF
TRBV5-5	NA	TRBJ1-2	CASSPEITLYGYTF
TRBV19	NA	TRBJ1-2	CASTPPGGRYGYTF
TRBV29-1	NA	TRBJ1-2	CSFLMGGYTF
TRBV5-7	medium-sized	TRBJ1-2	CASSSGDRGLRGYTF
TRBV5-4	NA	TRBJ2-3	CASSRSGVPDTQYF
TRBV7-2	NA	TRBJ2-7	CASSPLRFQATSYEQYF
TRBV6-1	NA	TRBJ2-1	CASTTFTGQGFFF
TRBV6-6	NA	TRBJ2-1	CASSYGGNSYNEQFF
TRBV28	NA	TRBJ2-7	CASSFRSPGTSGLRYPYEQYF
TRBV5-4	NA	TRBJ2-2	CASSPLWGGGGELFF
TRBV2	NA	TRBJ2-5	CASSERTIRETQYF
TRBV5-4	NA	TRBJ2-5	CASSLPTRGGETQYF
TRBV2	NA	TRBJ2-7	CASRERWTGHTYEQYF
TRBV5-1	medium-sized	TRBJ2-7	CASSLELAAYEQYF
TRBV19	NA	TRBJ2-6	CASSIGSPLGSNVLTF
TRBV21-1	NA	TRBJ2-1	CASTRGNSYNEQFF
TRBV5-4	NA	TRBJ2-1	CASSLGPGLANNEQFF
TRBV11-2	NA	TRBJ1-1	CASSFLSALNTEAFF
TRBV7-2	medium-sized	TRBJ1-2	CASSLAETGGYTF
TRBV19	medium-sized	TRBJ2-7	CASSRDRLTYEQYF
TRBV18	NA	TRBJ1-3	CASSPKGIPGNTIYF
TRBV28	NA	TRBJ2-7	CASSGGPAVPSYEQYF
TRBV29-1	NA	TRBJ1-2	CSVSTGPGYGYTF
TRBV6-6	NA	TRBJ2-3	CASSYSGDTQYF
TRBV19	NA	TRBJ1-5	CASHEWGVDQPQHF
TRBV5-1	NA	TRBJ2-3	CASSLTGGAGTDTQYF
TRBV5-1	NA	TRBJ1-1	CASSFSGVVNTEAFF
TRBV15	NA	TRBJ2-7	CATGQVLGEQYF
TRBV7-9	NA	TRBJ2-3	CASLLAGVPDTQYF
TRBV5-1	NA	TRBJ1-3	CASSLVGGAGGNTIYF
TRBV5-1	NA	TRBJ2-1	CASSLAGEPYNEQFF
TRBV4-1	NA	TRBJ1-2	CASSQDRGEGYGYTF